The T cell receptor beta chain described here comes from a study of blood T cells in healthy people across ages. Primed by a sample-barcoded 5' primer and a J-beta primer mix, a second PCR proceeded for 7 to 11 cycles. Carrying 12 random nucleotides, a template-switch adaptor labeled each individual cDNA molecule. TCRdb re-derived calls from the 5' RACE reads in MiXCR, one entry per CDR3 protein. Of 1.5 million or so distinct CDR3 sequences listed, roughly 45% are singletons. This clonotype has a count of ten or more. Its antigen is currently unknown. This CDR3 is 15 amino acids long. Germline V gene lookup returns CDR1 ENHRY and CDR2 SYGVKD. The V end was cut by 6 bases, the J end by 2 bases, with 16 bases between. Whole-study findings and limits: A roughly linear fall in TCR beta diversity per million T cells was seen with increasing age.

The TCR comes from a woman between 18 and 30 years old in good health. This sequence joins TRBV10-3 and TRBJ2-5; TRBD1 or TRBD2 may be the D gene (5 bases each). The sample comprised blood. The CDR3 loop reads CAIRRDGGSQETQYF. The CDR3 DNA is TGTGCCATCAGGAGGGACGGTGGATCTCAAGAGACCCAGTACTTC.